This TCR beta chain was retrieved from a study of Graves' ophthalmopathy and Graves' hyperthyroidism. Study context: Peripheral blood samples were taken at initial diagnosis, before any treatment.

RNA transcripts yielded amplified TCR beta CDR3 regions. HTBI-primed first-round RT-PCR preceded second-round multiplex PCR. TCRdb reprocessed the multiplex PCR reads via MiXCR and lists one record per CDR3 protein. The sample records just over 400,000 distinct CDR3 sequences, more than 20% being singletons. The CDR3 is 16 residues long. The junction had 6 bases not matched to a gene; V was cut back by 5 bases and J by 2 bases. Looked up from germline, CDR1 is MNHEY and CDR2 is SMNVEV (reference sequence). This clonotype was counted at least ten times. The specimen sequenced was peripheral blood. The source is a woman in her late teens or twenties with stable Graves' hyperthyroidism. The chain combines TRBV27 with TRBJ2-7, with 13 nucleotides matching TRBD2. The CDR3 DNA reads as TGTGCCAGCAGTCCTGGACTAGCGGGAGACCCCTACGAGCAGTACTTC. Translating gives CASSPGLAGDPYEQYF.